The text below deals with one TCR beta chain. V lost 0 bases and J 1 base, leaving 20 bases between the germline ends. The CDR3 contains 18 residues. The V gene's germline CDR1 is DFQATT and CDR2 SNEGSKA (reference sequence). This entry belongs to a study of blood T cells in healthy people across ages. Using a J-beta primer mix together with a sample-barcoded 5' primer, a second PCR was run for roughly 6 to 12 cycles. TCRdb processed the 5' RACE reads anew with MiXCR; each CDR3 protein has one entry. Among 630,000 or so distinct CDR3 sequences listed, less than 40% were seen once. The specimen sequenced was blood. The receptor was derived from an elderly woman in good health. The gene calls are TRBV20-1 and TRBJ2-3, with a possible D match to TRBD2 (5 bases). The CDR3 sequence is CSARESYLATEGTDTQYF. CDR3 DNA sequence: TGCAGTGCTAGAGAATCGTATCTAGCCACAGAGGGCACAGATACGCAGTATTTT.